This is a list of T cell receptor beta chains from one sample in a study of T cell clones after liver transplantation. TCRdb's table, derived via immunoSEQ multiplex PCR, lists solely in-frame clones and lacks some. The sample includes some 80,000 clones, roughly 80% seen only once; the top ten take around 0.5%. The specimen was CD4+ T cells from blood, collected approximately 3.5 years after liver transplant. The source of these receptors is a human patient who received a liver transplant. Some T cells may have originated in the graft donor. CDR3s include the opening cysteine and the closing phenylalanine or tryptophan. The D gene is left open where the match is weak. The size entry is marked missing in some rows and otherwise reads once, few, many or a size class.

>TRBJ2-2|NA|TRBV11-2|few
CASTTQGGTGELFF
TGTGCCAGCACCACTCAGGGAGGCACCGGGGAGCTGTTTTTT
>TRBJ2-1|TRBD2|TRBV7-2|NA
CASSLAGGLNEQFF
TGTGCCAGCAGCTTGGCGGGAGGACTCAATGAGCAGTTCTTC
>TRBJ2-7|NA|TRBV29-1|NA
CSAMNRGVYEQYF
TGCAGCGCTATGAATCGCGGGGTGTACGAGCAGTACTTC
>TRBJ2-7|TRBD2|TRBV15|NA
CATSRTLAGAIPLSSYEQYF
TGTGCCACCAGCAGGACTTTAGCGGGGGCCATCCCGCTCAGCTCCTACGAGCAGTACTTC
>TRBJ2-3|NA|TRBV7-3|NA
CASSKGGGTDTQYF
TGTGCCAGCAGCAAGGGAGGAGGCACAGATACGCAGTATTTT
>TRBJ1-1|NA|TRBV30|NA
CAWSVQGTEAFF
TGTGCCTGGAGTGTACAGGGAACTGAAGCTTTCTTT
>TRBJ2-3|TRBD2|TRBV7-3|NA
CASSPGLAPTDTQYF
TGTGCCAGCAGCCCCGGACTAGCACCCACAGATACGCAGTATTTT
>TRBJ2-2|NA|TRBV11-3|NA
CASSLGGANTGELFF
TGTGCCAGCAGCTTGGGCGGAGCGAACACCGGGGAGCTGTTTTTT
>TRBJ2-6|NA|TRBV6-5|NA
CASSQYSGANVLTF
TGTGCCAGCAGTCAGTATTCCGGGGCCAACGTCCTGACTTTC
>TRBJ1-1|TRBD1|TRBV29-1|NA
CSVGGTGGTEAFF
TGCAGCGTTGGCGGGACAGGGGGCACTGAAGCTTTCTTT
>TRBJ2-7|NA|TRBV28|NA
CASSLTLGRAQGF
TGTGCCAGCAGTTTAACCTTGGGTAGGGCGCAAGGCTTC
>TRBJ2-1|TRBD2|TRBV27|NA
CASSWASGSNEQFF
TGTGCCAGCAGTTGGGCTAGCGGGAGCAATGAGCAGTTCTTC
>TRBJ2-7|NA|TRBV6-5|few
CASSSGLSTYEQYF
TGTGCCAGCAGTTCGGGACTCTCGACCTACGAGCAGTACTTC
>TRBJ1-2|NA|TRBV19|NA
CASPSHLYRVRGYTF
TGTGCCAGTCCCTCCCACCTCTACAGGGTACGTGGCTACACCTTC
>TRBJ2-2|NA|TRBV10-1|NA
CASSVSLNTGELFF
TGCGCCAGCAGCGTATCGTTAAACACCGGGGAGCTGTTTTTT
>TRBJ2-2|NA|TRBV25-1|NA
CASRDSLNTGELFF
TGTGCCAGCAGGGACAGCCTGAACACCGGGGAGCTGTTTTTT
>TRBJ2-1|NA|TRBV5-1|few
CASSSRTNEQFF
TGCGCCAGCAGCTCCCGGACAAATGAGCAGTTCTTC
>TRBJ1-5|TRBD1|TRBV10-3|NA
CAISGTGSGDQPQHF
TGTGCCATCAGCGGGACAGGTTCAGGTGATCAGCCCCAGCATTTT
>TRBJ2-1|TRBD2|TRBV27|NA
CASISRAGGLYNEQFF
TGTGCCAGCATCTCCCGAGCGGGAGGACTTTACAATGAGCAGTTCTTC
>TRBJ1-1|TRBD1|TRBV7-2|NA
CASSLGGTGAEAFF
TGTGCCAGCAGCTTAGGGGGGACAGGGGCTGAAGCTTTCTTT
>TRBJ2-2|NA|TRBV4-2|once
CASSRPGELFF
TGTGCCAGCAGCCGACCCGGGGAGCTGTTTTTT
>TRBJ1-2|TRBD1|TRBV7-8|NA
CASSPDRQVWGYTF
TGTGCCAGCAGCCCGGACAGGCAAGTTTGGGGCTACACCTTC
>TRBJ2-2|TRBD2|TRBV5-1|NA
CASSSMAGGPVTGELFF
TGCGCCAGCAGCTCAATGGCGGGAGGGCCGGTCACCGGGGAGCTGTTTTTT
>TRBJ1-5|TRBD1|TRBV5-1|NA
CASSEGTGNQPQHF
TGCGCCAGCAGCGAAGGGACAGGCAATCAGCCCCAGCATTTT
>TRBJ1-2|NA|TRBV18|NA
CASSPGHMEGYTF
TGTGCCAGCTCACCGGGACACATGGAAGGCTACACCTTC
>TRBJ1-1|TRBD1|TRBV29-1|few
CSAAMTGGNTEAFF
TGCAGCGCTGCCATGACAGGGGGAAACACTGAAGCTTTCTTT
>TRBJ2-7|TRBD1|TRBV30|NA
CAWSRGQGLYEQYF
TGTGCCTGGAGTAGAGGACAGGGGCTCTACGAGCAGTACTTC
>TRBJ2-7|NA|TRBV27|once
CASSARQARDYEQYF
TGTGCCAGCAGCGCACGACAGGCGAGGGACTACGAGCAGTACTTC
>TRBJ2-7|NA|TRBV7-2|NA
CASSARQVYEQYF
TGTGCCAGCAGCGCAAGACAGGTCTACGAGCAGTACTTC
>TRBJ2-7|NA|TRBV2|few
CASRGTHSYEQYF
TGTGCCAGCAGAGGGACACACAGCTACGAGCAGTACTTC
>TRBJ2-7|TRBD2|TRBV23-1|once
CASSQLSGRGWFRRTNYEQYF
TGCGCCAGCAGTCAATTGTCAGGGAGGGGCTGGTTTCGCCGAACAAACTACGAGCAGTACTTC